The 32 T cell receptor beta chains in this list originate from one sample, sequenced in a study of blood T cell repertoires in COVID-19. The protocol was immunoSEQ multiplex PCR, while the TCRdb copy is restricted to in-frame clones and leaves out a portion. The sample comprises roughly 70,000 clones, approximately 71% of which are singletons, and 2% to 2.5% rests with the top ten. The sequencing sample was made of peripheral blood. Receptors were obtained from a man in his 70s with COVID-19, enrolled during active disease.

This clone was seen once. The rearrangement links TRBV2 to TRBJ1-5; TRBD1 is a possible D gene (6 bases). From germline, CDR1 is SNHLY and CDR2 FYNNEI. This CDR3 spans 13 amino acids. V lost 4 bases to trimming and J lost 7 bases, with 11 bases between them. This CDR3 reads CASSGTVSQPQHF. CDR3 bases: TGTGCCAGCAGTGGGACAGTCTCCCAGCCCCAGCATTTT.

This clone was seen more than once but under ten times. This chain uses TRBV2 with TRBJ2-2; the D gene is possibly TRBD2 (6 bases). V shed 7 bases and J shed 1 base, with 10 bases lying between them. Germline values: CDR1 SNHLY, CDR2 FYNNEI. The CDR3 contains 14 residues. CDR3: CASNGGRNTGELFF. DNA for the CDR3: TGTGCCAGCAACGGAGGGCGGAACACCGGGGAGCTGTTTTTT.

This clone was observed a few times. One junction end disagrees with the germline gene, perhaps due to a read error. V usage is TRBV6-2 or TRBV6-3 and J usage is TRBJ1-2, with 8 positions matching TRBD1. The CDR3 consists of 14 residues. In germline, CDR1 is MNHEY, CDR2 SVGEGT. The CDR3: CASRYSTGALGYTF. CDR3 coding DNA: TGTGCCAGCAGGTACTCGACAGGGGCACTCGGCTACACCTTC.

This clone was counted a few times. The chain links TRBV28 to TRBJ2-7; 8 positions agree with TRBD2. From germline, CDR1 is MDHEN and CDR2 SYDVKM. The CDR3 covers 13 residues. The J segment lost 9 bases and the V segment lost 7 bases, leaving 11 bases of the junction unmatched. CDR3 sequence: CASIVRREEGQYF. In DNA form, the CDR3 reads TGTGCCAGCATAGTTCGGCGGGAGGAGGGGCAGTACTTC.

This clone was counted a few times. The chain combines TRBV6-2 or TRBV6-3 with TRBJ2-1; 13 bases line up with TRBD2. J gave up 8 bases and V 0 bases, and 4 bases lay outside the gene matches. Germline CDR1 is MNHEY and CDR2 is SVGEGT. The CDR3 is 16 amino acids. CDR3 sequence (DNA): TGTGCCAGCAGTTACTCCCGGACTAGCGGGAGCGATGAGCAGTTCTTC. Its protein is CASSYSRTSGSDEQFF.

The chain carries TRBV25-1 and TRBJ2-1, with 9 bases aligning to TRBD2. CDR1 MGHDK and CDR2 SYGVNS come from the germline V gene. The V and J ends lost 4 bases and 9 bases, in that order; junction bases with no gene match: 7. The CDR3 consists of 14 residues. The CDR3 is CASSASGRSTEQFF. The CDR3 nucleotides read TGTGCCAGCAGTGCGAGCGGGAGGAGTACTGAGCAGTTCTTC.

The chain links TRBV9 to TRBJ1-3; 7 bases are shared with TRBD1. The CDR3 length is 17 residues. V trimming: 2 bases; J trimming: 0 bases; junction bases outside the gene matches: 8. In germline, CDR1 is SGDLS, CDR2 YYNGEE. CDR3 protein: CASSVHPRDSSGNTIYF. The CDR3, as DNA: TGTGCCAGCAGCGTCCACCCCCGGGACAGCTCTGGAAACACCATATATTTT.

The V gene is TRBV30, the J gene TRBJ2-7; 11 nucleotides agree with TRBD2. The CDR3 contains 17 residues. V dropped 2 bases and J dropped 3; count of bases not matched to a gene: 12. Germline assignment: CDR1 GTSNPN and CDR2 SVGIG (reference sequence). The CDR3 nucleotides read TGTGCCTGGAGTCCCTCTTTCGGACTAGCGGGTTACTACGAGCAGTACTTC. As protein: CAWSPSFGLAGYYEQYF.

The genes are TRBV29-1 and TRBJ2-2, with D possibly TRBD2 on 5 matching bases. Trimming stripped 3 bases from V and 1 base from J, with 9 bases between. The CDR3 totals 14 residues. CDR1 SQVTM and CDR2 ANQGSEA come from the germline V gene. CDR3 sequence (DNA): TGCAGCGTTGATCGCGGGCAGAACACCGGGGAGCTGTTTTTT. Its protein is CSVDRGQNTGELFF.

The sample holds a few counts of this clone. The chain carries TRBV7-3 and TRBJ2-7, with TRBD1 matching over 9 bases. Germline CDR1 and CDR2: SGHTA and FQGTGA. This CDR3 is built from 16 residues. V trimming: 6 bases; J trimming: 6 bases; junction bases outside the gene matches: 15. DNA of the CDR3: TGTGCCAGCAGTCCCAACGCGGGGACAGGGACGGGCGAGCAGTACTTC. The encoded protein is CASSPNAGTGTGEQYF.

The gene calls are TRBV27 and TRBJ2-7; 9 bases align to TRBD2. The CDR3 spans 16 residues. Germline V CDR1 and CDR2: MNHEY, SMNVEV (reference sequence). V trimming: 2 bases; J trimming: 6 bases; junction bases outside the gene matches: 11. The CDR3 DNA reads TGTGCCAGCAGTTTAAGCGCGGGAGGGCTTTTAGCCGAGCAGTACTTC. It yields the protein CASSLSAGGLLAEQYF.

The V and J genes are TRBV7-2 and TRBJ2-7; 11 bases fit TRBD2. After removal of 5 bases from V and 4 bases from J, the junction contained 7 bases not matched to a gene. There are 15 residues in the CDR3. Germline lookup yields CDR1 SGHTA and CDR2 FQGNSA. The DNA for the CDR3 is TGTGCCAGCAGCCCCCAAGGGACTAGCGGATACGAGCAGTACTTC. Amino acid sequence: CASSPQGTSGYEQYF.

The V and J genes are TRBV6-2 or TRBV6-3 and TRBJ2-1; 12 bases align to TRBD2. The CDR3 sequence is 15 residues long. Germline CDR1 reads MNHEY; CDR2 reads SVGEGT. V lost 5 bases, J lost 10 bases, and 9 bases stayed unmatched. As DNA, the CDR3 is TGTGCCAGCAGTAGACTAGCGGGAGAGTACGGGGAGCAGTTCTTC. Translated: CASSRLAGEYGEQFF.

The rearrangement joins TRBV24-1 to TRBJ1-5; perhaps TRBD1 as D (5 bases). The length of the CDR3 is 18 residues. Germline values: CDR1 KGHDR, CDR2 SFDVKD. Trimming pared 4 bases from V and 0 bases from J, leaving 18 bases between. The DNA for the CDR3 is TGTGCCACCAGTGACCGGACGGACACGGACCTTAGCAATCAGCCCCAGCATTTT. Translated, it gives CATSDRTDTDLSNQPQHF.

The chain carries TRBV19 and TRBJ1-1, with D perhaps matching TRBD1 (5 bases). This CDR3 is built from 12 residues. V was shortened by 5 bases and J by 3 bases, with 7 bases between the two germline ends. Germline V gives CDR1 LNHDA, CDR2 SQIVND (reference sequence). CDR3 amino acids: CASSRRDTEAFF. Written as DNA, the CDR3 is TGTGCCAGTAGTCGCAGGGACACTGAAGCTTTCTTT.

CDR3 sequence: CASSSLVLGVAGVLFF. The DNA of the CDR3 is TGTGCCAGCAGCTCCTTAGTTTTAGGAGTAGCGGGAGTTCTGTTCTTC. The chain employs TRBV7-2 and TRBJ2-1, with 9 bases identical to TRBD2. Germline V lookup: CDR1 SGHTA, CDR2 FQGNSA. After removal of 4 bases from V and 15 bases from J, the junction contained 19 bases not matched to a gene. The CDR3 totals 16 residues.

J is TRBJ1-1 and V is TRBV9; D perhaps matches TRBD1 (6 bases). There are 15 residues in the CDR3. Trimming shortened V by 3 bases and J by 0 bases, and 12 bases separated the two germline ends. Germline V gene sequence: CDR1 SGDLS, CDR2 YYNGEE. CDR3 sequence (DNA): TGTGCCAGCAGCGCCGGGACAACTATGAACACTGAAGCTTTCTTT. It translates to CASSAGTTMNTEAFF.

This chain uses TRBV6-5 with TRBJ2-1; 9 bases map to TRBD2. J lost 5 bases, V lost 6 bases, and 5 bases had no gene match. Looked up from germline, CDR1 is MNHEY and CDR2 is SVGAGI. The CDR3 has 14 amino acids. The CDR3 DNA sequence: TGTGCCAGCAGCCCCGCTAGCGGGAACAATGAGCAGTTCTTC. Protein sequence: CASSPASGNNEQFF.

The chain links TRBV5-1 to TRBJ2-1, with a weak D call TRBD2 (6 bases). Germline V lookup: CDR1 SGHRS, CDR2 YFSETQ. Trimming pared 1 base from V and 4 bases from J, leaving 12 bases between. The CDR3 spans 15 residues. In nucleotides, the CDR3 is TGCGCCAGCAGCTTGAGTAGCGGAACTTACAATGAGCAGTTCTTC. Translating gives CASSLSSGTYNEQFF.

The chain employs TRBV5-1 and TRBJ2-7; tentative D call: TRBD2 (6 bases). This CDR3 has 14 amino acids. Trimming took 5 bases from V and 2 from J, leaving 14 bases between them. Germline values: CDR1 SGHRS, CDR2 YFSETQ. In DNA, the CDR3 is TGCGCCAGCAGTTTCGGGACTGGTACCTACGAGCAGTACTTC. Translating gives CASSFGTGTYEQYF.

The V gene is TRBV4-2, the J gene TRBJ2-7; possible D gene TRBD2, 6 bases. The CDR3 length is 14 residues. Germline values: CDR1 LGHNA, CDR2 YNFKEQ. V lost 1 base and J 3 bases, leaving 10 bases between the germline ends. The CDR3 is CASSQAGGSYEQYF. The DNA of the CDR3 is TGTGCCAGCAGCCAAGCTGGGGGGAGCTACGAGCAGTACTTC.

CDR3: CASTEGTASYGYTF. As DNA, the CDR3 is TGTGCCAGCACTGAAGGGACAGCCAGTTATGGCTACACCTTC. The V and J genes are TRBV5-6 and TRBJ1-2, with TRBD1 matching 7 bases. The germline V gene has CDR1 SGHDT and CDR2 YYEEEE. The CDR3 extends over 14 amino acids. The trim removed 6 bases at V and 5 bases at J, leaving 10 bases unmatched.

The V call is TRBV6-5, the J call TRBJ2-5; D gene uncertain. The length of the CDR3 is 12 residues. V shed 7 bases and J shed 5 bases, with 11 bases lying between them. Germline V gene lookup returns CDR1 MNHEY and CDR2 SVGAGI. CDR3 bases: TGTGCCAGCAATAGACTCGGCGAGACCCAGTACTTC. Residues: CASNRLGETQYF.

The rearrangement uses TRBV7-2 and TRBJ2-4; TRBD1 is a possible D gene (6 bases). Germline-derived CDR1 and CDR2 are SGHTA and FQGNSA. Trimming left V 4 bases short and J 4 bases short, with 17 bases between. This CDR3 region has 16 residues. The CDR3 DNA is TGTGCCAGCAGCTCCCAGGGCTGGGGGCAAAAAAACATTCAGTACTTC. Amino acids: CASSSQGWGQKNIQYF.

The CDR3 coding sequence is TGTGCCAGCAGTTCTCCGAGGTTTAGCACAGATACGCAGTATTTT. This encodes CASSSPRFSTDTQYF. The V and J genes are TRBV28 and TRBJ2-3, with unresolved D. From germline, CDR1 is MDHEN and CDR2 SYDVKM. Trimming shortened V by 4 bases and J by 0 bases, and 11 bases separated the two germline ends. The CDR3 is 15 amino acids.

This clone was detected only once. The chain couples TRBV5-1 to TRBJ2-2, with 7 bases aligning to TRBD1. This CDR3 is 14 amino acids long. Unmatched junction bases numbered 5, after V lost 5 bases and J lost 4 bases. CDR1 is SGHRS and CDR2 is YFSETQ in the germline V gene. CDR3: CASRFDRVTGELFF. The CDR3, as DNA: TGCGCCAGCAGATTTGACAGGGTCACCGGGGAGCTGTTTTTT.

This sequence joins TRBV6-6 and TRBJ1-3, with D perhaps matching TRBD1 (6 bases). Germline V gene data show CDR1 as MNHNY and CDR2 as SVGAGI (reference sequence). This CDR3 is 12 amino acids long. V gave up 4 bases and J gave up 8 bases, with 9 bases separating them. DNA for the CDR3: TGTGCCAGCAGTTCAGAGGGGGACACCATATATTTT. It is translated as CASSSEGDTIYF.

V gene TRBV7-9 combines with J gene TRBJ2-2; 8 bases agree with TRBD2. The CDR3 is made up of 17 amino acids. The ends lost 4 bases at V and 6 bases at J; junction bases unmatched: 13. Germline-derived CDR1 and CDR2 are SEHNR and FQNEAQ (reference sequence). CDR3 coding DNA: TGTGCCAGCAGCTCCCCTGTAGCCGGGAGGGCCCCCGGGGAGCTGTTTTTT. Protein product: CASSSPVAGRAPGELFF.

The chain recombines TRBV27 with TRBJ2-1; D gene unclear. This CDR3 has 12 amino acids. Germline-derived CDR1 and CDR2 are MNHEY and SMNVEV (reference sequence). V lost 2 bases to trimming and J lost 6 bases, with 5 bases between them. The CDR3 loop reads CASSLIGNEQFF. Written as DNA, the CDR3 is TGTGCCAGCAGTTTAATCGGCAATGAGCAGTTCTTC.

The chain recombines TRBV30 with TRBJ2-7; TRBD2 aligns across 10 bases. Germline assignment: CDR1 GTSNPN and CDR2 SVGIG (reference sequence). The CDR3 extends over 14 amino acids. Trimming removed 1 base from V and 3 bases from J; junction bases left unmatched: 3. The CDR3, as DNA: TGTGCCTGGAGTGACGCTAGCGGGAGCTACGAGCAGTACTTC. It translates to CAWSDASGSYEQYF.

The chain employs TRBV24-1 and TRBJ2-2, with D possibly TRBD2 on 6 matching bases. The CDR3 covers 12 residues. V was pared by 12 bases and J by 3 bases, with 10 bases between. In germline, CDR1 is KGHDR, CDR2 SFDVKD. The CDR3 sequence: CASRRDTGELFF. In nucleotides, the CDR3 is TGTGCCTCCCGGAGGGACACCGGGGAGCTGTTTTTT.

This chain connects TRBV28 to TRBJ2-2, with D possibly being TRBD2 (5 bases). Germline values: CDR1 MDHEN, CDR2 SYDVKM. The CDR3 has 15 amino acids. With 1 base removed from V and 3 bases from J, the gap between germline ends came to 9 bases. The CDR3 DNA reads TGTGCCAGCAGTTTATCCCTAGCCGACACCGGGGAGCTGTTTTTT. It translates to CASSLSLADTGELFF. Full variable domain (missing parts from reference TRBV28 and TRBJ2-2): DVKVTQSSRYLVKRTGEKVFLECVQDMDHENMFWYRQDPGLGLRLIYFSYDVKMKEKGDIPEGYSVSREKKERFSLILESASTNQTSMYLCASSLSLADTGELFFGEGSRLTVL.